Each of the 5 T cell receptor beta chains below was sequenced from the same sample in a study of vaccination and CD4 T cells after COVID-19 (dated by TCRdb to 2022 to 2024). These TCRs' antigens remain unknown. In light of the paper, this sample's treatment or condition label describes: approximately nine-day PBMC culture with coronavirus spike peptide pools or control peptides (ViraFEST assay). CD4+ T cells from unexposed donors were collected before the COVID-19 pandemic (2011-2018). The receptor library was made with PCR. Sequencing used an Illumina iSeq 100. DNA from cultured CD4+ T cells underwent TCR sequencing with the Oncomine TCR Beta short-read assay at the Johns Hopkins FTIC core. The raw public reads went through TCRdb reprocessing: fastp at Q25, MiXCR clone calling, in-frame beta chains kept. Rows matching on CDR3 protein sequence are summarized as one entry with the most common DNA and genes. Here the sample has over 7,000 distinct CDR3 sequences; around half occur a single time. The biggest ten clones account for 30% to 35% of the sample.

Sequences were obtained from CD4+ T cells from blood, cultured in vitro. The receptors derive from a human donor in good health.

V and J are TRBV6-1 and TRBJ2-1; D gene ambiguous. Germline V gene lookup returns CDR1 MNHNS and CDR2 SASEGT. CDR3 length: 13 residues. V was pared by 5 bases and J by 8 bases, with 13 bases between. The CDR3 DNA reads TGTGCCAGCAGTCGGACGGCCTTCGATGAGCAGTTCTTC. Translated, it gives CASSRTAFDEQFF.

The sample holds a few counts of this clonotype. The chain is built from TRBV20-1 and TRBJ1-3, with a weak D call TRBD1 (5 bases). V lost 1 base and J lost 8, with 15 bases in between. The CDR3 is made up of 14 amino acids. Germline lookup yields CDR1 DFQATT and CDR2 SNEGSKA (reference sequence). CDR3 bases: TGCAGTGCTAGAGGTGGGACCGGGGTGGACACCATATATTTT. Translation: CSARGGTGVDTIYF.

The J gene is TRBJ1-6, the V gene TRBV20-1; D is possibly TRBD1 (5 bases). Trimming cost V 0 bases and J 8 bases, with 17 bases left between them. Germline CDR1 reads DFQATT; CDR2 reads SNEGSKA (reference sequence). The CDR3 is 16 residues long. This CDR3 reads CSARDTGRGADSPLHF. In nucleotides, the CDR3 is TGCAGTGCTAGAGATACGGGGCGGGGTGCGGATTCACCCCTCCACTTT.

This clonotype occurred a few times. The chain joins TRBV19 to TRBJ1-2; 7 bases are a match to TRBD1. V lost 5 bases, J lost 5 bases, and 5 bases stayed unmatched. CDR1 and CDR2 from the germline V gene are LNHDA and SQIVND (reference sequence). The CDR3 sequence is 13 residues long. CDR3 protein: CASSDRVWYGYTF. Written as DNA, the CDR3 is TGTGCCAGTAGTGACAGGGTTTGGTATGGCTACACCTTC.

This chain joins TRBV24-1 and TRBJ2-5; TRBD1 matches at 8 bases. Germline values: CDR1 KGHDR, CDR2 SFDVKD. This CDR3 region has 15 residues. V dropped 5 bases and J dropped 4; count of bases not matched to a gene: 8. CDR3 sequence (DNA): TGTGCCACCAGTGGGCGGGACAGGCACAGAGAGACCCAGTACTTC. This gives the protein CATSGRDRHRETQYF.